This TCR beta chain was retrieved from a study of cytomegalovirus exposure and HLA in healthy donors (dated by TCRdb to 2015 to 2018). As for the study more broadly: In an earlier analysis of fewer than 750 of the donors, 250 to 350 Gb of sequence data and 95 million to 130 million unique TCR beta sequences from roughly 200 million T cells were reported. In a later genetic analysis, genome-wide SNP genotypes for about 55% of the roughly 670 donors were used, and that subset was treated as a discovery cohort. The number of donors typed differed by locus, with about 629-640 for A, B, C, DRB1 and DQB1, 522 for DQA1, 600 to 610 for DPA1, and approximately 470 for DPB1. An early release covering just under 650 HLA-typed donors comprised 250 to 350 gigabases of sequencing data and tens of millions of unique TCR sequences. Among about 390 genotyped donors of the cohort, an average of approximately 240,000 unique TCR beta nucleotide sequences were sequenced per donor, 15% to 20% of them non-productive. The aim of the study was to test whether cataloging public T cell receptors could identify signatures of past pathogen exposure. Of the roughly 400 genotyped donors, 75% to 85% were placed in the genetic ancestry cluster associated with self-reported Caucasian donors. Because of strong linkage in the cohort, four or five DR-DQ haplotypes were treated as single units for association and clustering. Both class I and class II loci were covered by HLA typing, at four-digit resolution. To predict cytomegalovirus infection status, the study brought together high-throughput TCR immunosequencing, statistical association of individual TCRs with disease status, and machine learning. An earlier analysis of fewer than 750 of the donors used high-throughput TCR beta sequencing to judge whether each TCR beta V gene segment behaved as functional or pseudogenic. Rather than drawing on any new phenotypic data, the later analysis identified candidate immune exposures from TCR beta sequences and the way those sequences occurred across donors. Donor age, sex, ethnicity and CMV serostatus were compiled together with the repertoire data. In a later analysis, previously published TCR beta repertoires from several hundred donors were re-analyzed and high-resolution HLA genotyping was added so that TCR occurrence patterns could be studied. A separate validation cohort of over a hundred different subjects was used in addition to the roughly 670-subject first cohort. All discovery cohort repertoires had been generated using a single sequencing platform. The T cell repertoires of under 750 subjects were profiled by immunosequencing and related to cytomegalovirus serostatus. Study-wide conclusions, independent of this receptor: In a later genetic analysis, fewer N-insertions in productive TCRs were reported among donors in an Asian-associated ancestry cluster than the approximately 630-donor mean. Roughly uniform sequencing depth across donors was assumed in presence/absence analyses, although this assumption may not hold. According to a later analysis, TCR association rates differed among HLA loci, with DRB1 alleles showing the most associated TCRs and HLA-C alleles showing the fewest. The sequencing pipeline was judged likely to have produced a cluster of highly shared sequence variants as a technical artifact. Assigning TCR associations to individual alleles was difficult when HLA alleles, especially DR and DQ, strongly co-occurred. The study gave a list of 150 to 200 TCR beta chains associated with cytomegalovirus. The only immune exposure information available for the cohort was CMV serostatus. Correlated functional status among segregating V segments might be attributable to linkage disequilibrium, but an unknown experimental factor could not be ruled out. A further reported finding was that TCR beta sequences accurately predicted the HLA-A and HLA-B alleles for most subjects in the first cohort. A later analysis reported that several top co-occurrence clusters appeared linked to parvovirus B19, influenza, CMV and Epstein-Barr virus. Most TCR sequences were observed very rarely across donors, whereas some public TCRs were present in many individuals. In both the original and validation cohorts, the classifier was reported to diagnose cytomegalovirus status with high specificity and sensitivity. In a later analysis, HLA-associated TCR beta chains were found to be more clonally expanded and to have lower generation probabilities than equally common non-associated chains. Broadly in line with IMGT annotations, most TCR beta V segments showed up in productive rearrangements about 90% or about 30% of the time in an earlier analysis of 450 to 600 of the donors. The authors suggested that the approach could potentially be extended to other disease states and immunological phenotypes. In vitro tests confirmed that a few of the cytomegalovirus-associated TCR beta chains recognize cytomegalovirus antigens. Some IMGT-functional V segments, including TRBV6-2 and TRBV6-3, could not be told apart with the 87-base-pair reads, so those segments were excluded. In a later analysis, most CMV-associated TCR beta chains were found to appear HLA-restricted, with HLA associations seemingly driven largely by CMV exposure. Because HLA typing was missing for some donors at each locus, association tests included only the typed subset. Because counts were too low, 15 or so rarely observed V segments, including chromosome 9 orphons, were excluded from the earlier analysis of 587 of the donors. In this cohort, only TCR beta chains were sequenced, and detectable features were limited by the absence of alpha or paired-chain data. In a later genetic analysis, a missense DCLRE1C variant was associated with V-gene and J-gene trimming of TCR beta chains, and the association was replicated in an independent cohort. At a false discovery rate of 0.05, a later analysis linked under 20,000 TCR beta sequences to specific HLA alleles.

In total, over 600 healthy bone marrow donors made up the cohort. All cohort members were sampled while nominally healthy, although unrecorded immune exposures were likely present. The donor was CMV seronegative and belonged to the group of 380 or so seronegative cohort members. A peripheral blood sample was provided by each donor, and peripheral blood mononuclear cells were used for TCR beta sequencing. Genomic DNA extraction from the blood cell samples was performed with the Qiagen DNeasy Blood Extraction Kit. V sheds 4 bases and J sheds 3 bases, leaving 13 bases between their ends. CDR1 and CDR2, looked up from the germline V gene, are SGHRS and YFSETQ. The CDR3 starts with the cysteine, ends with the phenylalanine, and has 14 residues. The only DNA kept is the CDR3, 42 bases in frame from the first base. For this clone: Its antigen remains unidentified. No much larger clone exists at a distance of one base, and base qualities are not known.

Library construction relied on the immunoSEQ multiplex PCR assay. For the multiplex PCR, a mixture combining 60 forward primers for TCR Vbeta segments and 13 reverse primers for TCR Jbeta segments was used. Amplification of the CDR3 region of rearranged TCR beta genes was performed with a multiplex PCR assay on genomic DNA. The amplified TCR beta libraries were sequenced on the Illumina HiSeq System as 87-base-pair reads. The authors' pipeline ran thus. A later analysis counted 65 million to 90 million unique TCR beta chains across the 550 to 700 repertoires, and about 10 million of these chains were shared by at least two donors. To remove PCR and sequencing errors, raw reads were error-corrected and collapsed into unique sequences using a nearest-neighbor algorithm that merged closely related sequences. Alignment of CDR3 sequences to IMGT reference sequences was used to assign V, D and J gene segments. For a sequence to be retained, a match of at least six nucleotides was required to both a V gene segment and a J gene segment. A rearrangement counted as productive if the CDR3 had no stop codons and remained in frame with V and J, and every other rearrangement counted as non-productive. CDR3 was defined according to IMGT convention as the region running from the second conserved V-encoded cysteine to the conserved J-encoded phenylalanine. The earlier analysis of fewer than 700 of the donors excluded sequences that lacked an unambiguous match to a single V gene segment. An earlier analysis of a few hundred of the donors classified V segments as functional when productive rearrangements were above 56.7% and as segregating when the standard deviation between donors was above 5%. To diagnose cytomegalovirus status from the catalog of TCR beta chain sequences, a statistical classification framework was built. In a later analysis, TCR nucleotide sequences were compared against IMGT/GENE-DB human TR gene sequences so that V and J genes could be assigned. In a later analysis, CDR3 sequences and most-parsimonious VDJ recombination scenarios were assigned using the TCRdist pipeline. A later analysis defined each TCR beta chain by its CDR3 amino acid sequence plus V-gene family, and excluded reads lacking a unique V-gene family. A later analysis removed nearly 600 highly shared, low-generation-probability nucleotide sequences to deal with suspected cross-contamination and a sequencing artifact. In a later analysis, a clonal expansion index was calculated for each public chain from normalized within-repertoire ranks of inferred template counts. In a later analysis, generation probabilities were computed using a VDJ recombination model fitted to out-of-frame rearrangements, and the results were checked against IGoR. In a later analysis, TCR-TCR, TCR-HLA and TCR-CMV co-occurrence was scored with hypergeometric tests, and a repertoire-size bias correction was applied to TCR pairs. To estimate false discovery rates, a later analysis permuted the HLA or CMV assignments 20 times. In a later analysis, co-occurring TCRs were grouped using DBSCAN, and TCRdist sequence similarity was added for clustering within HLA-allele-positive subsets. For co-occurrence clustering, repertoires with fewer than 30,000 or more than 120,000 public chains were excluded, along with about five repertoires with anomalous nucleotide sharing. This immuneACCESS table, as held by TCRdb, lists in-frame sequences with V and J called but not all clones. Of the missing ones, under half trace to an unresolved V gene in checked studies; the others have no known cause. The V and J calls and clone size come from that table; D and trimming were worked out from the DNA. In this sample the table shows 65,000 to 90,000 clones, roughly 70% of which occur a single time. About an eighth of the sample is in the top ten clones.

The receptor was derived from a man in his sixties or seventies in good health and CMV-seronegative. This chain is built from TRBV5-1 and TRBJ1-1; no D gene call is confident. The source material was PBMCs. The CDR3 region reads CASSREVADTEAFF. The DNA sequence is given as TGCGCCAGCAGCAGGGAGGTGGCCGACACTGAAGCTTTCTTT.